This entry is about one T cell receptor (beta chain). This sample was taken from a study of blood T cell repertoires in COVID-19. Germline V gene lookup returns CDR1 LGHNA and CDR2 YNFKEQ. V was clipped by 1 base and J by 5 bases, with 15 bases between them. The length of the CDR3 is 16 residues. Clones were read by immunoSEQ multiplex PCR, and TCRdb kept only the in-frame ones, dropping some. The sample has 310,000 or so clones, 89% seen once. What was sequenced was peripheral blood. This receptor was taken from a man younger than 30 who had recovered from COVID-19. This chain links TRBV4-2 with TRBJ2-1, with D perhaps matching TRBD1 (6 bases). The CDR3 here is CASSQVGAGANNEQFF. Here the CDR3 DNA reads TGTGCCAGCAGCCAAGTAGGCGCAGGGGCCAACAATGAGCAGTTCTTC.